This entry lists 15 T cell receptor beta chains sequenced from one sample in a study of early T cells in non-severe SARS-CoV-2 infection. In TCRdb, the 5' RACE reads were re-called with MiXCR into one record per CDR3 protein. The sample consists of 25,000 to 30,000 distinct CDR3 sequences, 4.5% to 5.5% of them appearing once. Sample: whole blood. The receptors were sampled from an adult who was a healthcare worker with PCR-confirmed SARS-CoV-2 infection or an uninfected control (not recorded which).

A remark on this clonotype: One end of the junction is discordant with germline, which a read error may explain. The genes are TRBV7-7 and TRBJ2-3; 7 bases are a match to TRBD2. From germline, CDR1 is SSHAT and CDR2 FNYEAQ (reference sequence). The CDR3 consists of 13 residues. Here the CDR3 DNA reads TGTGCTAGCAGCTTAGGGGAGGGCCGGGCGCAGTATTTT. Translated, it gives CASSLGEGRAQYF.

There are many counts of this clonotype. J is TRBJ1-5 and V is TRBV5-6, with TRBD1 as a possible D gene (6 bases). V was clipped by 3 bases and J by 4 bases, with 14 bases between them. The germline V gene has CDR1 SGHDT and CDR2 YYEEEE. This CDR3 is 15 amino acids long. The CDR3 bases are TGTGCCAGCAGCTATCGACAGGCGATGAATCAGCCCCAGCATTTT. The encoded protein is CASSYRQAMNQPQHF. Together with reference TRBV5-6 and TRBJ1-5, the CDR3 gives the full variable domain: DAGVTQSPTHLIKTRGQQVTLRCSPKSGHDTVSWYQQALGQGPQFIFQYYEEEERQRGNFPDRFSGHQFPNYSSELNVNALLLGDSALYLCASSYRQAMNQPQHFGDGTRLSIL.

This clonotype was detected ten times or more. V gene TRBV5-1 combines with J gene TRBJ1-4, with a possible D match to TRBD1 (6 bases). The CDR3 has 14 amino acids. V dropped 0 bases and J dropped 7 bases, with 10 bases sitting between them. Germline lookup yields CDR1 SGHRS and CDR2 YFSETQ. The CDR3 is CASSLAGVGEKLFF. The CDR3 nucleotides read TGCGCCAGCAGCTTGGCAGGGGTGGGTGAAAAACTGTTTTTT.

The chain links TRBV25-1 to TRBJ2-6, with 9 bases lining up with TRBD1. The V gene's germline CDR1 is MGHDK and CDR2 SYGVNS. This CDR3 spans 16 amino acids. V trimming: 1 base; J trimming: 6 bases; junction bases outside the gene matches: 4. CDR3 bases: TGTGCCAGCAGTGAATTGGGACAGGGAATGGCCAACGTCCTGACTTTC. Protein: CASSELGQGMANVLTF.

In the case of this clonotype: Possible read error: a much larger clone is one base away. J is TRBJ1-2 and V is TRBV18; unclear D gene. V was clipped by 2 bases and J by 8 bases, with 9 bases between them. There are 12 residues in the CDR3. CDR1 KGHSH and CDR2 LQKENI come from the germline V gene. Here the CDR3 DNA reads TGTGCCAGCTCACCAGACGGTAACGGCTACACCTTC. Its protein is CASSPDGNGYTF.

This clonotype has at least ten counts. V is TRBV19 and J is TRBJ2-3; 12 nucleotides match TRBD2. J gave up 2 bases and V 3 bases, and 3 bases lay outside the gene matches. The CDR3 is 16 amino acids. CDR1 is LNHDA, CDR2 SQIVND, per germline (reference sequence). CDR3 loop: CASSILAGGTTDTQYF. CDR3 nucleotide sequence: TGTGCCAGTAGTATCCTAGCGGGAGGGACCACAGATACGCAGTATTTT.

This clonotype came up many times. The chain has TRBV7-3 and TRBJ1-1; D not certain. This CDR3 has 15 amino acids. From germline, CDR1 is SGHTA and CDR2 FQGTGA. V was shortened by 2 bases and J by 4 bases, with 14 bases between the two germline ends. The CDR3 DNA reads TGTGCCAGCAGCTTACTCGGGAAAGTTCGCACTGAAGCTTTCTTT. Translating gives CASSLLGKVRTEAFF.

At least ten counts were recorded for this clonotype. The rearrangement uses TRBV20-1 and TRBJ2-2, with 10 bases fitting TRBD2. CDR1 and CDR2 (germline): DFQATT, SNEGSKA (reference sequence). Trimming removed 6 bases from V and 9 bases from J; junction bases left unmatched: 13. The CDR3 covers 15 residues. DNA of the CDR3: TGCAGTGCACCACTAGCGGGGTTTGGGAGGTGGGAGCTGTTTTTT. Its protein product is CSAPLAGFGRWELFF.

This clonotype was detected ten times or more. The chain uses TRBV9 and TRBJ1-1; tentative D call: TRBD1 (6 bases). This CDR3 is 16 amino acids long. Germline values: CDR1 SGDLS, CDR2 YYNGEE. Trimming shortened V by 0 bases and J by 5 bases, and 17 bases separated the two germline ends. As DNA, the CDR3 is TGTGCCAGCAGCGTAGTGGGGGCTGGTTTAGGGACTGAAGCTTTCTTT. This codes for CASSVVGAGLGTEAFF.

This clonotype was observed a few times. The chain links TRBV9 to TRBJ1-1, with D maybe TRBD1 (5 bases). V was shortened by 0 bases and J by 2 bases, with 11 bases between the two germline ends. The CDR3 is made up of 15 amino acids. Germline V gene sequence: CDR1 SGDLS, CDR2 YYNGEE. The DNA for the CDR3 is TGTGCCAGCAGCGTAGCCGCGACAGCCAACACTGAAGCTTTCTTT. Translating gives CASSVAATANTEAFF.

This clonotype was detected a few times. The chain employs TRBV3-1 and TRBJ1-2; TRBD1 matches at 11 bases. Germline lookup yields CDR1 LGHDT and CDR2 YNNKEL (reference sequence). The CDR3 runs 15 residues. Trimming at V came to 4 bases and at J to 7 bases, leaving 8 bases not matched to a gene. CDR3 sequence (DNA): TGTGCCAGCAGCCCCACCGGACAGGGGGCTTTTGGCTACACCTTC. This codes for CASSPTGQGAFGYTF. The full variable domain, completed using reference TRBV3-1 and TRBJ1-2, is DTAVSQTPKYLVTQMGNDKSIKCEQNLGHDTMYWYKQDSKKFLKIMFSYNNKELIINETVPNRFSPKSPDKAHLNLHINSLELGDSAVYFCASSPTGQGAFGYTFGSGTRLTVV.

The chain links TRBV12-3 or TRBV12-4 to TRBJ2-7; 8 nucleotides line up with TRBD1. The J segment lost 3 bases and the V segment lost 6 bases, leaving 10 bases of the junction unmatched. The CDR3 is 15 residues long. The CDR3 is CASRPQAGGFYEQYF. The CDR3, as DNA: TGTGCCAGCAGGCCCCAGGCAGGGGGCTTCTACGAGCAGTACTTC.

At least ten counts were recorded for this clonotype. CDR3 protein: CASSEAHTGELFF. CDR3 nucleotide sequence: TGTGCCAGCAGCGAGGCCCACACCGGGGAGCTGTTTTTT. The chain couples TRBV25-1 to TRBJ2-2; D unclear. This CDR3 is built from 13 residues. V was pared by 6 bases and J by 3 bases, with 8 bases between. CDR1 is MGHDK and CDR2 is SYGVNS in the germline V gene.

This clonotype was recorded at least ten times. The chain links TRBV11-2 to TRBJ2-7, with D maybe TRBD1 (6 bases). Germline-derived CDR1 and CDR2 are SGHAT and FQNNGV. CDR3 length: 13 residues. Trimming pared 3 bases from V and 5 bases from J, leaving 11 bases between. CDR3 protein: CASSFGGSDEQYF. As DNA, the CDR3 is TGTGCCAGCAGCTTTGGGGGCTCGGACGAGCAGTACTTC.

There are many counts of this clonotype. V and J are TRBV29-1 and TRBJ2-7; possibly TRBD1 for D (6 bases). The CDR3 runs to 13 residues. Germline assignment: CDR1 SQVTM and CDR2 ANQGSEA. V was shortened by 7 bases and J by 5 bases, with 18 bases between the two germline ends. The CDR3 sequence is CSAGQPGRNEQYF. CDR3 in DNA: TGCAGCGCCGGACAGCCTGGCCGGAACGAGCAGTACTTC.